These T cell receptor beta chains were read from a single sample in a study of T cell responses to AZD1222 COVID-19 vaccine. Profiling relied on immunoSEQ multiplex PCR, and the TCRdb table lists in-frame clones only, not all of them. The repertoire has about 130,000 clones, around 94% of them found once; the top ten carry around 7%. The material sequenced was peripheral blood, taken on day 0 of AZD1222 vaccination. The source of these receptors is an adult in good health. The CDR3 runs from the conserved cysteine through the conserved F or W. The D gene is left open where the match is weak. Expanded clones get a size class; other rows say once, few or many, or leave the size out.

>TRBV6-1|TRBJ1-6|.|TRBD1
CASSERGTGYNSPLHF
TGTGCCAGCAGTGAAAGAGGGACAGGTTATAATTCACCCCTCCACTTT
>TRBV11-1|TRBJ1-6|.|.
CASSFRGNNSPLHF
TGTGCCAGCAGCTTCCGGGGTAATAATTCACCCCTCCACTTT
>TRBV27|TRBJ1-1|.|.
CASRTLGVVNTEAFF
TGTGCCAGCCGCACCTTGGGGGTAGTGAACACTGAAGCTTTCTTT
>TRBV7-8|TRBJ1-1|.|.
CASSPREGEAFF
TGTGCCAGCAGCCCCCGGGAGGGAGAAGCTTTCTTT
>TRBV7-9|TRBJ2-5|.|.
CASSHQETQYF
TGTGCCAGCAGCCACCAAGAGACCCAGTACTTC
>TRBV5-8|TRBJ2-1|.|TRBD2
CASSLRGSSSGYEQFF
TGTGCCAGCAGCTTACGCGGGAGCTCCTCGGGATATGAGCAGTTCTTC
>TRBV29-1|TRBJ2-1|.|.
CSVVGVDRSYNEQFF
TGCAGCGTTGTTGGGGTCGACAGGTCCTACAATGAGCAGTTCTTC
>TRBV7-2|TRBJ1-2|.|.
CASSFQGSGYTF
TGTGCCAGCAGCTTCCAGGGGTCTGGCTACACCTTC
>TRBV13|TRBJ1-1|.|.
CASSISPSATEAFF
TGTGCCAGCAGCATAAGCCCCAGTGCGACTGAAGCTTTCTTT
>TRBV5-6|TRBJ1-5|.|.
CASIAWAGVGQPQHF
TGTGCCAGCATCGCTTGGGCAGGGGTAGGTCAGCCCCAGCATTTT
>TRBV30|TRBJ2-3|once|TRBD1
CAWTPGQTSTDTQYF
TGTGCCTGGACCCCGGGACAGACAAGCACAGATACGCAGTATTTT
>TRBV7-9|TRBJ2-1|.|.
CASSLVVAGEQFF
TGTGCCAGCAGCTTAGTGGTGGCAGGTGAGCAGTTCTTC
>TRBV28|TRBJ2-4|.|TRBD2
CASSPRASGYPVAKNIQYF
TGTGCCAGCAGCCCGAGGGCTAGCGGCTACCCCGTAGCCAAAAACATTCAGTACTTC
>TRBV7-2|TRBJ2-7|.|.
CASSLAGDGSYEQYF
TGTGCCAGCAGCTTAGCGGGAGATGGTTCCTACGAGCAGTACTTC
>TRBV3-1/TRBV3-2|TRBJ2-5|.|TRBD2
CASSQLAGGRETQYF
TGTGCCAGCAGCCAACTGGCGGGAGGACGAGAGACCCAGTACTTC
>TRBV11-2|TRBJ2-5|.|TRBD1
CASSTPGQGPRRETQYF
TGTGCCAGCAGCACGCCGGGACAGGGCCCACGGCGAGAGACCCAGTACTTC
>TRBV6-6|TRBJ1-5|.|TRBD1
CASSYSGGGGQPQHF
TGTGCCAGCAGTTACTCGGGAGGGGGCGGTCAGCCCCAGCATTTT
>TRBV18|TRBJ1-1|.|TRBD1
CASSLQGGDTEAFF
TGTGCCAGCTCACTGCAGGGGGGTGACACTGAAGCTTTCTTT
>TRBV18|TRBJ1-2|.|.
CASSPGAGYTF
TGTGCCAGCTCACCGGGGGCTGGCTACACCTTC
>TRBV6-5|TRBJ1-1|.|TRBD1
CASSRDRARTEAFF
TGTGCCAGCAGCCGGGACAGGGCGAGAACTGAAGCTTTCTTT
>TRBV30|TRBJ1-2|.|.
CAWSIDSSNYGYTF
TGTGCCTGGAGTATCGACAGTTCCAACTATGGCTACACCTTC
>TRBV11-2|TRBJ1-2|.|.
CASSPDVFRGFPAYGYTF
TGTGCCAGCAGCCCAGACGTTTTTCGGGGCTTTCCTGCCTATGGCTACACCTTC
>TRBV7-8|TRBJ1-1|.|.
CASSRRDTEAFF
TGTGCCAGCAGCCGCCGGGACACTGAAGCTTTCTTT
>TRBV7-6|TRBJ2-7|.|TRBD1
CASSFAGQENSYEQYF
TGTGCCAGCAGCTTCGCGGGACAGGAGAACTCCTACGAGCAGTACTTC
>TRBV30|TRBJ2-3|.|TRBD2
CAWKRGRGRTDTQYF
TGTGCCTGGAAACGGGGGAGGGGACGCACAGATACGCAGTATTTT
>TRBV6-5|TRBJ2-2|.|TRBD2
CASSYGTSGSWELFF
TGTGCCAGCAGTTACGGGACTAGCGGGAGTTGGGAGCTGTTTTTT
>TRBV7-6|TRBJ2-1|.|TRBD2
CASSPPGLAGVLF
TGTGCCAGCAGCCCACCGGGGCTAGCGGGAGTCCTCTTC
>TRBV6-5|TRBJ1-1|.|.
CASSYGAEAFF
TGTGCCAGCAGTTACGGGGCTGAAGCTTTCTTT
>TRBV28|TRBJ1-2|.|.
CAIHYHRDNRGGYTF
TGTGCCATTCATTATCACCGGGACAATCGTGGAGGCTACACCTTC
>TRBV28|TRBJ2-7|.|TRBD1
CASSSRQGGHEQYF
TGTGCCAGCTCTTCTCGACAGGGTGGCCACGAGCAGTACTTC
>TRBV19|TRBJ2-7|.|TRBD1
CASSGGPGTATYEQYF
TGTGCCAGTTCAGGGGGTCCGGGGACGGCAACCTACGAGCAGTACTTC
>TRBV3-1/TRBV3-2|TRBJ1-2|few|.
CASSQDGNYGYTF
TGTGCCAGCAGCCAAGACGGAAACTATGGCTACACCTTC
>TRBV7-9|TRBJ2-5|.|TRBD1
CASSLGGGQGPQETQYF
TGTGCCAGCAGCTTAGGGGGGGGACAGGGACCCCAAGAGACCCAGTACTTC
>TRBV19|TRBJ1-2|.|.
CASSGQPWDGYTF
TGTGCCAGTTCCGGACAGCCGTGGGATGGCTACACCTTC
>TRBV6-5|TRBJ1-6|.|.
CASSYQARNSPLHF
TGTGCCAGCAGTTACCAGGCCCGTAATTCACCCCTCCACTTT
>TRBV19|TRBJ1-2|.|.
CATLNVRDYGYTF
TGTGCCACCCTGAACGTCCGTGACTATGGCTACACCTTC
>TRBV14|TRBJ1-1|.|TRBD1
CASSPTGRVTEAFF
TGTGCCAGCAGCCCGACAGGGAGGGTTACTGAAGCTTTCTTT
>TRBV21-1|TRBJ1-6|.|.
CASSHPGQGNSPLHF
TGTGCCAGCAGCCATCCGGGACAGGGGAATTCACCCCTCCACTTT